This paragraph reports one TCR beta chain. Its target is not known. Positively selected for CCR7, the CD45RO-negative cells used as naive CD8 cells excluded terminally differentiated effector memory CD45RA+ cells. This entry belongs to a study of shared clonotypes between healthy human individuals. Overall study results and limits: Generally, naive subsets came out with larger estimated richness than memory subsets. A few donors had about 5% of their naive CD4 clonotypes in common.

Germline V CDR1 and CDR2: SGHAT, FQNNGV. V was clipped by 3 bases and J by 6 bases; unmatched bases: 12. CDR3 length: 17 amino acids. Profiling relied on immunoSEQ multiplex PCR, and the TCRdb table lists in-frame clones only, not all of them. The table lists around 1.9 million clones, roughly 93% of them singletons. Sequenced input: naive CD8+ T cells from PBMCs. The clonotype originates from a man younger than 35 in good health. Some clones in this sample may be carry-over from other donors' samples. The chain couples TRBV11-2 to TRBJ2-1; 9 nucleotides match TRBD1. The CDR3 coding sequence is TGTGCCAGCAGCTTGGGACTCAGGACAGGGGCCTTCAATGAGCAGTTCTTC. Residues: CASSLGLRTGAFNEQFF.